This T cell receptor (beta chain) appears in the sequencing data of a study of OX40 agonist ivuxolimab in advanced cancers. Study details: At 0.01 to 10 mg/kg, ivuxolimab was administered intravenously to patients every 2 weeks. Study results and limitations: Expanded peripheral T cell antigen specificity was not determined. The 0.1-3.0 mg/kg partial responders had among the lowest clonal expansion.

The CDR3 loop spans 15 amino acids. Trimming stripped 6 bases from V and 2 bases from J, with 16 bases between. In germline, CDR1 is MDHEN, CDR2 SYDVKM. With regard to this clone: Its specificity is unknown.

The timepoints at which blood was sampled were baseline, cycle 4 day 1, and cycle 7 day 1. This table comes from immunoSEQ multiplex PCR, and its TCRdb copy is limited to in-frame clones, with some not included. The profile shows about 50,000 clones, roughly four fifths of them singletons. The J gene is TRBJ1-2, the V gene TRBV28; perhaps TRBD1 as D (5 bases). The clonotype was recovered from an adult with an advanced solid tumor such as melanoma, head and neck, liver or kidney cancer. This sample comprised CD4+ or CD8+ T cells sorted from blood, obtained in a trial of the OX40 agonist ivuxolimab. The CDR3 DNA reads TGTGCCAGCAGGGCTACCGGGGCTGGGAACTATGGCTACACCTTC. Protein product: CASRATGAGNYGYTF.